These 28 T cell receptor beta chains came from one sample sequenced in a study of CD8 T cells in Susac syndrome. The authors reverse transcribed roughly 0.45 to 1 ug RNA with random hexamers. TCRdb independently ran MiXCR on the immunoSEQ multiplex PCR reads; one entry per CDR3 protein. The table has 65,000 to 80,000 distinct CDR3 sequences, 90% to 95% seen once; the top ten hold under 0.6%. Material: CD8+ T cells from PBMCs. The receptor source for this set is a human donor with multiple sclerosis.

The chain links TRBV12-3 or TRBV12-4 to TRBJ2-2; unclear D gene. The V end was cut by 6 bases, the J end by 4 bases, with 9 bases between. This CDR3 contains 13 residues. The CDR3 bases are TGTGCCAGCAGGCCATATAGCACCGGGGAGCTGTTTTTT. Translated: CASRPYSTGELFF.

The chain is built from TRBV13 and TRBJ1-1; D not certain. The V gene's germline CDR1 is PRHDT and CDR2 FYEKMQ (reference sequence). CDR3 length: 12 residues. With 5 bases removed from V and 0 bases from J, the gap between germline ends came to 4 bases. The CDR3 DNA follows: TGTGCCAGCAGCGCCATGAACACTGAAGCTTTCTTT. Residues: CASSAMNTEAFF.

V and J are TRBV7-2 and TRBJ2-7; the match to TRBD2 covers 15 bases. Trimming took 3 bases from V and 2 from J; bases not matched to a gene: 2. Germline CDR1 and CDR2: SGHTA and FQGNSA. The CDR3 is 16 residues long. The chain's CDR3 is CASSFGLAGGPYEQYF. CDR3 sequence (DNA): TGTGCCAGCAGCTTCGGACTAGCGGGGGGGCCCTACGAGCAGTACTTC.

CDR3 amino acids: CASSLDKGTSSGNTIYF. The CDR3 DNA reads as TGTGCCAGCAGCTTAGATAAGGGGACGTCGTCCGGAAACACCATATATTTT. This rearrangement joins TRBV11-2 to TRBJ1-3; possibly TRBD1 for D (5 bases). The CDR3 has 17 amino acids. Deletions cut 0 bases from V and 4 bases from J, with 16 bases between. Germline CDR1 reads SGHAT; CDR2 reads FQNNGV.

This clonotype was recorded once. V gene TRBV11-2 combines with J gene TRBJ1-1, with 7 bases matching TRBD1. The CDR3 has 16 residues. V gave up 5 bases and J gave up 6 bases; unmatched junction bases: 15. Germline assignment: CDR1 SGHAT and CDR2 FQNNGV. CDR3 DNA: TGTGCCAGCAGCAACGCCGTCCGGACAGGCACCCCTGAAGCTTTCTTT. It translates to CASSNAVRTGTPEAFF.

This chain uses TRBV6-5 with TRBJ2-3, with D perhaps TRBD2 (5 bases). Germline-derived CDR1 and CDR2 are MNHEY and SVGAGI. Trimming took off 7 bases at V and 4 bases at J, with 24 bases between the two ends. There are 17 residues in the CDR3. DNA for the CDR3: TGTGCCAGCATTAATCACCCTAGCAATGTTCCGGCAGATACGCAGTATTTT. Its protein is CASINHPSNVPADTQYF.

The chain recombines TRBV15 with TRBJ2-1; 7 positions match TRBD2. The trim removed 5 bases at V and 4 bases at J, leaving 8 bases unmatched. The germline V gene has CDR1 LNHNV and CDR2 YYDKDF (reference sequence). This CDR3 has 15 residues. The CDR3 protein is CATSPGTILYNEQFF. In nucleotides, the CDR3 is TGTGCCACCAGCCCTGGGACTATACTTTACAATGAGCAGTTCTTC.

The chain joins TRBV6-6 to TRBJ1-1, with a tentative D call TRBD1 (5 bases). The CDR3 runs to 13 residues. Germline V gene lookup returns CDR1 MNHNY and CDR2 SVGAGI (reference sequence). V was clipped by 5 bases and J by 4 bases, with 11 bases between them. DNA for the CDR3: TGTGCCAGCAGTGCGGGGGGGAGCACTGAAGCTTTCTTT. This sequence encodes CASSAGGSTEAFF.

The chain is built from TRBV3-1 and TRBJ1-1; TRBD1 might be the D (6 bases). V gave up 1 base and J gave up 7 bases, with 13 bases separating them. The CDR3 length is 14 residues. CDR1 LGHDT and CDR2 YNNKEL come from the germline V gene (reference sequence). The CDR3 sequence is CASSQGLQGSEAFF. The CDR3 DNA reads TGTGCCAGCAGCCAAGGCCTACAGGGAAGTGAAGCTTTCTTT.

V is TRBV28 and J is TRBJ2-7; 8 positions agree with TRBD1. CDR1 is MDHEN, CDR2 SYDVKM, per germline. CDR3 length: 16 amino acids. After removal of 4 bases from V and 5 bases from J, the junction contained 13 bases not matched to a gene. DNA for the CDR3: TGTGCCAGCAGTTCCCATGGACAGGGCACCCCCAACGAGCAGTACTTC. This codes for CASSSHGQGTPNEQYF.

The CDR3 DNA reads as TGTGCCAGCGCGAGGGTGGGGGGCAATCAGCCCCAGCATTTT. This encodes CASARVGGNQPQHF. The gene calls are TRBV28 and TRBJ1-5; possibly TRBD1 for D (5 bases). The V end lost 8 bases, the J end lost 2 bases, and 13 bases lay between the germline ends. The CDR3 extends over 14 amino acids. CDR1 is MDHEN, CDR2 SYDVKM, per germline.

This sequence joins TRBV6-2 or TRBV6-3 and TRBJ1-1; D possibly corresponds to TRBD1 (5 bases). The germline V and J ends were trimmed by 6 bases and 5 bases, with 16 bases remaining between them. Germline CDR1 is MNHEY and CDR2 is SVGEGT. This CDR3 is built from 14 residues. The CDR3 loop is CASSHGLGGTEAFF. CDR3 sequence (DNA): TGTGCCAGCAGCCACGGTCTCGGGGGGACTGAAGCTTTCTTT.

The chain uses TRBV4-3 and TRBJ1-4; D is unresolved. Trimming pared 0 bases from V and 7 bases from J, leaving 12 bases between. CDR1 and CDR2 from the germline V gene are LGHNA and YSLEER. CDR3 length: 15 residues. The CDR3 DNA sequence: TGCGCCAGCAGCCAAGATCCCAATCAAGGTGAAAAACTGTTTTTT. Amino acid sequence: CASSQDPNQGEKLFF.

V usage is TRBV28 and J usage is TRBJ2-3; 8 bases are shared with TRBD2. In germline, CDR1 is MDHEN, CDR2 SYDVKM. V dropped 6 bases and J dropped 5; count of bases not matched to a gene: 10. This CDR3 comprises 15 residues. CDR3 coding DNA: TGTGCCAGCAGCTTGTATAGCGGGACCGAAGATACGCAGTATTTT. Amino acid sequence: CASSLYSGTEDTQYF.

The chain carries TRBV12-3 or TRBV12-4 and TRBJ2-3, with 8 bases that match TRBD2. The CDR3 is 13 amino acids. Trimming at V came to 6 bases and at J to 5 bases, leaving 4 bases not matched to a gene. The CDR3 spells CASRAGTRDTQYF. DNA of the CDR3: TGTGCCAGCAGGGCCGGGACTAGAGATACGCAGTATTTT.

The rearrangement uses TRBV6-5 and TRBJ2-5, with TRBD2 matching over 7 bases. Germline assignment: CDR1 MNHEY and CDR2 SVGAGI. Losses at the gene ends were 5 bases for V and 5 bases for J; bases not matched to a gene: 8. This CDR3 has 14 amino acids. CDR3 sequence: CASSRLGEGETQYF. Here the CDR3 DNA reads TGTGCCAGCAGTCGACTAGGGGAGGGGGAGACCCAGTACTTC.

The rearrangement uses TRBV5-1 and TRBJ2-4, with D perhaps matching TRBD2 (5 bases). CDR1 and CDR2 (germline): SGHRS, YFSETQ. This CDR3 comprises 14 residues. Trimming left V 0 bases short and J 5 bases short, with 9 bases between. In DNA form, the CDR3 reads TGCGCCAGCAGCTTGGATGTGGGAGAAAACATTCAGTACTTC. As protein: CASSLDVGENIQYF.

The V gene is TRBV6-5, the J gene TRBJ1-6; TRBD1 is a possible D gene (6 bases). The germline V gene encodes CDR1 MNHEY and CDR2 SVGAGI. Trimming removed 1 base from V and 12 bases from J, with 16 bases in between. The CDR3 runs 15 residues. The CDR3 protein is CASSYFPGQRLPLHF. As DNA, the CDR3 is TGTGCCAGCAGTTACTTCCCCGGACAGCGCCTACCCCTCCACTTT.

The chain links TRBV2 to TRBJ2-5, with a tentative D call TRBD1 (6 bases). This CDR3 comprises 14 residues. The V end was cut by 4 bases, the J end by 4 bases, with 13 bases between. CDR1 SNHLY and CDR2 FYNNEI come from the germline V gene. This CDR3 is CASSGPIGGETQYF. Written as DNA, the CDR3 is TGTGCCAGCAGTGGACCGATAGGGGGAGAGACCCAGTACTTC.

The V gene is TRBV3-1, the J gene TRBJ2-7; the D gene is possibly TRBD2 (5 bases). V lost 5 bases, J lost 0 bases, and 11 bases lay in between. CDR1 and CDR2 from the germline V gene are LGHDT and YNNKEL (reference sequence). The CDR3 is 14 residues long. The CDR3 loop reads CASSTRTSSYEQYF. The CDR3 DNA follows: TGTGCCAGCAGCACCAGGACTTCCTCCTACGAGCAGTACTTC.

Written as DNA, the CDR3 is TGTGCCATCAGTGAGTCGGCCGCGGGTTATGGCTACACCTTC. It yields the protein CAISESAAGYGYTF. The chain uses TRBV10-3 and TRBJ1-2, with no clear D. This CDR3 spans 14 amino acids. V lost 0 bases and J lost 5, with 10 bases in between. Germline V gene sequence: CDR1 ENHRY, CDR2 SYGVKD.

The J gene is TRBJ2-1, the V gene TRBV28; unclear D gene. The CDR3 covers 13 residues. Germline V gives CDR1 MDHEN, CDR2 SYDVKM. V was trimmed by 5 bases and J by 8 bases, leaving 13 bases between them. Written as DNA, the CDR3 is TGTGCCAGCAGTATTCCCTCCCGGGATGAGCAGTTCTTC. Its protein product is CASSIPSRDEQFF.

CDR3 in amino acids: CASSGETGNTEAFF. The CDR3 DNA reads as TGTGCCAGCAGCGGAGAGACAGGGAACACTGAAGCTTTCTTT. V and J are TRBV7-6 and TRBJ1-1, with a tentative D call TRBD1 (6 bases). Trimming took 5 bases from V and 1 from J, leaving 11 bases between them. Germline CDR1 is SGHVS and CDR2 is FNYEAQ. The CDR3 loop spans 14 amino acids.

This CDR3 reads CASSQGSPFSGANVLTF. DNA of the CDR3: TGTGCCAGCAGCCAGGGGAGCCCTTTTTCTGGGGCCAACGTCCTGACTTTC. The V gene is TRBV3-1, the J gene TRBJ2-6; a weak D match, TRBD2 (5 bases). V shed 3 bases and J shed 1 base, with 13 bases lying between them. The CDR3 sequence is 17 residues long. CDR1 is LGHDT, CDR2 YNNKEL, per germline (reference sequence).

This rearrangement joins TRBV2 to TRBJ2-5; no definite D call. The CDR3 has 11 residues. Trimming took off 2 bases at V and 5 bases at J, with 3 bases between the two ends. The germline CDR1 and CDR2 sequences are SNHLY and FYNNEI. The CDR3 is CASSERETQYF. In DNA form, the CDR3 reads TGTGCCAGCAGTGAAAGGGAGACCCAGTACTTC.

The rearrangement joins TRBV29-1 to TRBJ2-5; D not certain. Germline CDR1 and CDR2: SQVTM and ANQGSEA. There are 11 residues in the CDR3. Trimming shortened V by 2 bases and J by 4 bases, and 5 bases separated the two germline ends. The CDR3 region has the DNA TGCAGCGTTGAACTAGTAGAGACCCAGTACTTC. As protein: CSVELVETQYF. Supplemented by reference TRBV29-1 and TRBJ2-5, the full variable domain reads SAVISQKPSRDICQRGTSLTIQCQVDSQVTMMFWYRQQPGQSLTLIATANQGSEATYESGFVIDKFPISRPNLTFSTLTVSNMSPEDSSIYLCSVELVETQYFGPGTRLLVL.

The CDR3 DNA reads as TGTGCCAGCAGCGAAACTTCCATGAACACTGAAGCTTTCTTT. Its translation: CASSETSMNTEAFF. The V gene is TRBV11-2, the J gene TRBJ1-1; D call uncertain. V shed 5 bases and J shed 0 bases, with 10 bases lying between them. The CDR3 runs to 14 residues. Germline CDR1 SGHAT, CDR2 FQNNGV.

In DNA, the CDR3 is TGTGCCAGCAGGGACCCGACAGGGATGGATGGCTACACCTTC. Translated, it gives CASRDPTGMDGYTF. This chain uses TRBV2 with TRBJ1-2; TRBD1 agrees at 7 bases. The CDR3 sequence is 14 residues long. The germline V gene has CDR1 SNHLY and CDR2 FYNNEI. V shed 6 bases, J shed 6 bases, and the junction held 10 bases outside the gene matches.